These T cell receptor beta chains were read from a single sample in a study of T cells after yellow fever vaccination. TCRdb independently ran MiXCR on the 5' RACE reads; one entry per CDR3 protein. The sample contains approximately 510,000 distinct CDR3 sequences, 21% of which appear only once. Sequenced here: PBMCs, sampled less than 25 days after the first yellow fever vaccination. Receptors originate from a man younger than 35 who received the YFV17D yellow fever vaccine. CDR3s include the opening cysteine and the closing phenylalanine or tryptophan. A D gene is named only where the DNA matches it firmly. Where a row states a size, it is once, few, many or the class of an expanded clone; other rows omit it.

D,V,J,size,CDR3,DNA
TRBD1,TRBV9,TRBJ2-1,once,CASSVVQGGNEQFF,TGTGCCAGCAGCGTAGTACAGGGGGGTAATGAGCAGTTCTTC
.,TRBV7-2,TRBJ2-3,.,CASSFTGTVGTDTQYF,TGTGCCAGCAGCTTTACCGGGACGGTAGGCACGGATACGCAGTATTTT
.,TRBV4-1,TRBJ2-1,.,CASSPVEGTSGNEQFF,TGCGCCAGCAGCCCCGTCGAGGGGACATCCGGCAATGAGCAGTTCTTC
TRBD1,TRBV4-1,TRBJ2-7,few,CASSQAPQGPSYEQYF,TGCGCCAGCAGCCAAGCACCACAGGGGCCCTCCTACGAGCAGTACTTC
.,TRBV6-2/TRBV6-3,TRBJ2-1,few,CASSYGPSYNEQFF,TGTGCCAGCAGTTACGGGCCTAGTTACAATGAGCAGTTCTTC
TRBD1,TRBV9,TRBJ2-7,few,CASSAGQGARDEQYF,TGTGCCAGCAGCGCGGGACAGGGGGCGCGGGACGAGCAGTACTTC
.,TRBV11-1,TRBJ1-2,.,CASSLGSALYGYTF,TGTGCCAGCAGCTTAGGGTCGGCGCTCTATGGCTACACCTTC
TRBD2,TRBV4-1,TRBJ2-1,few,CASSPLAGEFNEQFF,TGCGCCAGCAGCCCGCTAGCGGGGGAGTTCAATGAGCAGTTCTTC
.,TRBV25-1,TRBJ2-2,.,CASRQGRELFF,TGTGCCAGTAGGCAGGGGAGGGAGCTGTTTTTT
.,TRBV6-5,TRBJ1-6,many,CASSLALSRGYNSPLHF,TGTGCCAGCAGTTTGGCATTAAGTCGGGGGTATAATTCACCCCTCCACTTT
.,TRBV3-1,TRBJ2-1,few,CASSHTPGRARYYNEQFF,TGTGCCAGCAGCCATACTCCGGGACGTGCGCGGTACTACAATGAGCAGTTCTTC
.,TRBV5-1,TRBJ2-5,.,CASSVQQETQYF,TGCGCCAGCAGCGTCCAACAAGAGACCCAGTACTTC
TRBD2,TRBV6-2/TRBV6-3,TRBJ2-1,few,CASTLAGGYEQFF,TGTGCCAGCACCTTAGCGGGGGGCTATGAGCAGTTCTTC
.,TRBV5-1,TRBJ2-7,few,CASSPAGGGSLYEQYF,TGCGCCAGCAGCCCAGCAGGGGGAGGTTCCCTCTACGAGCAGTACTTC
.,TRBV19,TRBJ2-2,few,CASSTSPGNTGELFF,TGTGCCAGTAGTACTAGTCCGGGGAACACCGGGGAGCTGTTTTTT
.,TRBV12-3/TRBV12-4,TRBJ2-3,.,CASSLEGASTDTQYF,TGTGCCAGCAGTTTGGAGGGAGCTAGCACAGATACGCAGTATTTT
TRBD1,TRBV5-1,TRBJ2-2,.,CASSRDGTGDTGELFF,TGCGCCAGCAGCCGAGACGGGACAGGGGACACCGGGGAGCTGTTTTTT